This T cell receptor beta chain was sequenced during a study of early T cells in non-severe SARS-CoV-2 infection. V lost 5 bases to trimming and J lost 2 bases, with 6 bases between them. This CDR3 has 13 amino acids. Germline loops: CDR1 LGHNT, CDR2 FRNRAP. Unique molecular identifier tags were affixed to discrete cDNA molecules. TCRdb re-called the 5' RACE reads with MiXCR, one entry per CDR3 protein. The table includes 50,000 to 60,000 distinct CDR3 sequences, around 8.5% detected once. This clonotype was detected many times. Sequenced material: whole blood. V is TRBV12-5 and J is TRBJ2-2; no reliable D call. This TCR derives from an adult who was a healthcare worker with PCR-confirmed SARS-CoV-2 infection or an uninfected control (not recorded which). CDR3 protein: CASGPRNTGELFF. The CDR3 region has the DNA TGTGCTAGTGGTCCTAGAAACACCGGGGAGCTGTTTTTT.